The 30 T cell receptor beta chains listed next were all sequenced from one sample in a study of shared clonotypes between healthy human individuals. Sequencing was performed with immunoSEQ multiplex PCR; in TCRdb, only in-frame clones are kept and a portion is missing. Here the sample spans about 520,000 clones, approximately 95% being singletons. Specimen: naive CD4+ T cells sorted from blood. Regarding subset: CD45RA+ positively selected. These receptor sequences come from a woman aged 30 to 39 in good health.

About this clone: The identical CDR3 is also encoded by other nucleotide sequences in the sample. The chain links TRBV2 to TRBJ2-7; 7 bases match TRBD1. Trimming took 4 bases from V and 1 from J; bases not matched to a gene: 1. The length of the CDR3 is 13 residues. Germline V gene sequence: CDR1 SNHLY, CDR2 FYNNEI. CDR3 bases: TGTGCCAGCAGTGTACAGGGGTCCTACGAGCAGTACTTC. Residues: CASSVQGSYEQYF.

V usage is TRBV5-1 and J usage is TRBJ2-7; 14 positions match TRBD2. Trimming removed 0 bases from V and 5 bases from J; junction bases left unmatched: 7. CDR3 length equals 17 residues. The V gene's germline CDR1 is SGHRS and CDR2 YFSETQ. CDR3 residues: CASSLVGTSGSLNEQYF. CDR3 nucleotides: TGCGCCAGCAGCTTGGTTGGGACTAGCGGGAGTCTCAACGAGCAGTACTTC.

V gene TRBV25-1 combines with J gene TRBJ2-2; no clear D gene. The CDR3 totals 14 residues. V lost 8 bases and J 0 bases, leaving 10 bases between the germline ends. CDR1 MGHDK and CDR2 SYGVNS come from the germline V gene. DNA of the CDR3: TGTGCCAGCCAACAGAGTCCGAACACCGGGGAGCTGTTTTTT. Protein product: CASQQSPNTGELFF.

The gene calls are TRBV28 and TRBJ1-5; D remains ambiguous. Germline lookup yields CDR1 MDHEN and CDR2 SYDVKM. There are 14 residues in the CDR3. Trimming left V 3 bases short and J 4 bases short, with 10 bases between. The CDR3 DNA reads TGTGCCAGCAGTTTTGACCAGCTAAATCAGCCCCAGCATTTT. It yields the protein CASSFDQLNQPQHF.

The chain links TRBV5-4 to TRBJ2-1; D may be TRBD2 (8 bases). Per germline, CDR1 SGHNT and CDR2 YYREEE (reference sequence). The V end was cut by 5 bases, the J end by 2 bases, with 14 bases between. CDR3 length equals 15 residues. CDR3 sequence: CASRPGGGPYNEQFF. The DNA of the CDR3 is TGTGCCAGCAGACCGGGAGGGGGCCCCTACAATGAGCAGTTCTTC.

The chain joins TRBV29-1 to TRBJ2-7, with 8 nucleotides matching TRBD1. Germline CDR1 SQVTM, CDR2 ANQGSEA. The CDR3 sequence is 14 residues long. Trimming took 4 bases from V and 4 from J; bases not matched to a gene: 9. In DNA, the CDR3 is TGCAGCGTTGCCCCGACAGGGGTAGTATACGAGCAGTACTTC. The encoded protein is CSVAPTGVVYEQYF.

Remarks on this clone: Additional DNA sequences in this sample encode the identical CDR3. The chain couples TRBV9 to TRBJ2-3, with D unresolved. Looked up from germline, CDR1 is SGDLS and CDR2 is YYNGEE. The length of the CDR3 is 12 residues. The germline V and J ends were trimmed by 0 bases and 5 bases, with 4 bases remaining between them. CDR3 nucleotide sequence: TGTGCCAGCAGCGTAGCGTTAGATACGCAGTATTTT. Translated: CASSVALDTQYF.

This chain joins TRBV6-5 and TRBJ2-4; possible D gene TRBD1, 5 bases. Germline V gene data show CDR1 as MNHEY and CDR2 as SVGAGI. This CDR3 region has 14 residues. Trimming stripped 5 bases from V and 6 bases from J, with 14 bases between. CDR3 nucleotide sequence: TGTGCCAGCAGTGCCCAGGGTAACCGAAACATTCAGTACTTC. Amino acids: CASSAQGNRNIQYF.

With regard to this clone: This specimen includes other DNA sequences encoding the same CDR3. J is TRBJ2-7 and V is TRBV20-1; tentative D call: TRBD1 (6 bases). Germline V gene lookup returns CDR1 DFQATT and CDR2 SNEGSKA (reference sequence). The CDR3 length is 11 residues. Trimming left V 3 bases short and J 3 bases short, with 6 bases between. The chain's CDR3 is CSASRGYEQYF. DNA for the CDR3: TGCAGTGCTAGCAGGGGCTACGAGCAGTACTTC.

V gene TRBV27 combines with J gene TRBJ2-5, with D perhaps TRBD2 (5 bases). Germline CDR1 is MNHEY and CDR2 is SMNVEV (reference sequence). Trimming pared 3 bases from V and 2 bases from J, leaving 7 bases between. This CDR3 is 13 amino acids long. CDR3 amino acids: CASSFRGQETQYF. The CDR3 region has the DNA TGTGCCAGCAGTTTTCGGGGACAAGAGACCCAGTACTTC.

The genes are TRBV13 and TRBJ2-5; perhaps TRBD1 as D (5 bases). The germline V gene has CDR1 PRHDT and CDR2 FYEKMQ (reference sequence). V was trimmed by 3 bases and J by 4 bases, leaving 15 bases between them. The CDR3 is 15 residues long. The CDR3 spells CASSFDVAGIETQYF. CDR3 in DNA: TGTGCCAGCAGCTTCGATGTCGCAGGGATAGAGACCCAGTACTTC.

The chain recombines TRBV18 with TRBJ1-1, with 8 bases lining up with TRBD1. The CDR3 extends over 14 amino acids. Germline trimming cut 5 bases from V and 3 bases from J; bases unmatched to any gene: 5. Germline V gives CDR1 KGHSH, CDR2 LQKENI. The CDR3 nucleotides are TGTGCCAGCTCATCCAGGGGGCGCGACACTGAAGCTTTCTTT. Its protein product is CASSSRGRDTEAFF.

The V gene is TRBV25-1, the J gene TRBJ1-2; 11 nucleotides match TRBD1. V gave up 7 bases and J gave up 12 bases; unmatched junction bases: 10. The CDR3 sequence is 13 residues long. Germline lookup yields CDR1 MGHDK and CDR2 SYGVNS. As DNA, the CDR3 is TGTGCCAGCACCCCCGGGACAGGGGGGGGTCACACCTTC. This codes for CASTPGTGGGHTF.

CDR3 residues: CASLSPGTGNQPQHF. The CDR3 coding sequence is TGTGCCAGCCTCTCCCCCGGGACAGGCAATCAGCCCCAGCATTTT. The chain recombines TRBV28 with TRBJ1-5, with 7 nucleotides matching TRBD1. Germline assignment: CDR1 MDHEN and CDR2 SYDVKM. V dropped 8 bases and J dropped 2; count of bases not matched to a gene: 9. The CDR3 runs 15 residues.

The rearrangement joins TRBV4-2 to TRBJ2-3, with TRBD2 as a possible D gene (5 bases). CDR1 LGHNA and CDR2 YNFKEQ come from the germline V gene. This CDR3 has 15 amino acids. Trimming pared 1 base from V and 5 bases from J, leaving 13 bases between. CDR3 DNA sequence: TGTGCCAGCAGCCAAGTCGGGCGGGTGATAGATACGCAGTATTTT. Translated, it gives CASSQVGRVIDTQYF.

J is TRBJ1-6 and V is TRBV2; TRBD1 aligns across 7 bases. CDR1 is SNHLY, CDR2 FYNNEI, per germline. V shed 9 bases and J 0 bases; nucleotides not matched to a gene: 5. The CDR3 loop spans 15 amino acids. The chain's CDR3 is CASREGASYNSPLHF. CDR3 DNA: TGTGCCAGTCGGGAGGGGGCCTCCTATAATTCACCCCTCCACTTT.

The chain uses TRBV10-1 and TRBJ2-3; perhaps TRBD1 as D (5 bases). CDR1 is WNHNN, CDR2 SYGVQD, per germline (reference sequence). CDR3 length: 13 amino acids. Trimming stripped 0 bases from V and 4 bases from J, with 5 bases between. This CDR3 reads CASSESGADTQYF. The CDR3 DNA reads as TGCGCCAGCAGTGAGTCAGGGGCAGATACGCAGTATTTT.

The chain joins TRBV11-2 to TRBJ2-4; a weak D match, TRBD2 (7 bases). The V and J ends lost 5 bases and 2 bases respectively, with 19 bases between them. The V gene's germline CDR1 is SGHAT and CDR2 FQNNGV. The CDR3 totals 17 residues. CDR3 protein: CASSQPGGRWTKNIQYF. The CDR3 nucleotides read TGTGCCAGCAGCCAACCGGGGGGCCGGTGGACCAAAAACATTCAGTACTTC.

This chain uses TRBV18 with TRBJ2-7; 8 bases are shared with TRBD1. This CDR3 is 15 amino acids long. Germline V gene sequence: CDR1 KGHSH, CDR2 LQKENI. J gave up 0 bases and V 1 base, and 2 bases lay outside the gene matches. The CDR3 nucleotides are TGTGCCAGCTCACCACGGGACAGGAGCTCCTACGAGCAGTACTTC. Amino acids: CASSPRDRSSYEQYF.

The chain employs TRBV7-2 and TRBJ1-6; tentative D call: TRBD1 (5 bases). Between the trimmed V and J ends, which lost 5 bases and 7 bases, there was a span of 6 bases. Germline V gene data show CDR1 as SGHTA and CDR2 as FQGNSA. The CDR3 spans 12 residues. Here the CDR3 DNA reads TGTGCCAGCAGCCGACAGAATTCACCCCTCCACTTT. It yields the protein CASSRQNSPLHF.

The chain has TRBV10-3 and TRBJ1-2; tentatively, D is TRBD1 (5 bases). This CDR3 contains 15 residues. CDR1 and CDR2 from the germline V gene are ENHRY and SYGVKD. V gave up 0 bases and J gave up 4 bases, with 12 bases separating them. The CDR3 loop is CAISESEGDRYGYTF. In DNA, the CDR3 is TGTGCCATCAGTGAGTCTGAAGGGGATCGCTATGGCTACACCTTC.

This sequence joins TRBV10-3 and TRBJ1-4; no clear D. Per the germline V gene, CDR1 is ENHRY and CDR2 is SYGVKD. Trimming stripped 0 bases from V and 8 bases from J, with 16 bases between. The length of the CDR3 is 16 residues. The CDR3 nucleotides are TGTGCCATCAGTGAGTCTCCCATCCCCACGGGGGAAAAACTGTTTTTT. The encoded protein is CAISESPIPTGEKLFF.

The chain links TRBV9 to TRBJ1-1, with D tentatively TRBD1 (5 bases). The CDR3 extends over 13 amino acids. Germline V gene lookup returns CDR1 SGDLS and CDR2 YYNGEE. Trimming removed 0 bases at V and 7 bases at J, with 10 bases between. CDR3 region: CASSVELRGEAFF. The CDR3 bases are TGTGCCAGCAGCGTAGAATTGAGGGGTGAAGCTTTCTTT. Looking up the rest from reference TRBV9 and TRBJ1-1 gives the full variable domain: DSGVTQTPKHLITATGQRVTLRCSPRSGDLSVYWYQQSLDQGLQFLIQYYNGEERAKGNILERFSAQQFPDLHSELNLSSLELGDSALYFCASSVELRGEAFFGQGTRLTVV.

V is TRBV27 and J is TRBJ2-2; 9 bases line up with TRBD1. Germline assignment: CDR1 MNHEY and CDR2 SMNVEV (reference sequence). This CDR3 has 15 amino acids. V dropped 0 bases and J dropped 6; count of bases not matched to a gene: 2. Here the CDR3 DNA reads TGTGCCAGCAGTTTATCGGGACAGGGCGCCGGGGAGCTGTTTTTT. It translates to CASSLSGQGAGELFF.

The CDR3 DNA reads TGTGCCAGCAGCTTAGGCTCCATTAACACCGGGGAGCTGTTTTTT. It codes for CASSLGSINTGELFF. V gene TRBV7-6 combines with J gene TRBJ2-2; no firm D call. The CDR3 extends over 15 amino acids. The germline gives CDR1 SGHVS, CDR2 FNYEAQ. Trimming stripped 1 base from V and 2 bases from J, with 8 bases between.

This clone was picked up a small number of times. The sample contains more than one DNA sequence encoding this CDR3. This sequence joins TRBV11-2 and TRBJ2-7; D call uncertain. The germline V and J ends were trimmed by 2 bases and 3 bases, with 2 bases remaining between them. CDR3 length: 11 residues. From germline, CDR1 is SGHAT and CDR2 FQNNGV. For the CDR3, the DNA is TGTGCCAGCAGCTTACACTACGAGCAGTACTTC. Translated, it gives CASSLHYEQYF.

This rearrangement joins TRBV27 to TRBJ2-2; 13 nucleotides agree with TRBD2. This CDR3 region has 18 residues. V gave up 3 bases and J gave up 2 bases; unmatched junction bases: 6. The germline V gene encodes CDR1 MNHEY and CDR2 SMNVEV (reference sequence). The CDR3 bases are TGTGCCAGCAGTTTTCACGGACTAGCGGGAGACAACACCGGGGAGCTGTTTTTT. It is translated as CASSFHGLAGDNTGELFF.

This chain connects TRBV7-3 to TRBJ1-1; tentative D call: TRBD1 (6 bases). V was trimmed by 4 bases and J by 5 bases, leaving 14 bases between them. Per the germline V gene, CDR1 is SGHTA and CDR2 is FQGTGA. This CDR3 region has 14 residues. CDR3 nucleotide sequence: TGTGCCAGCAGCTCGCAAGAGGGGGGGACTGAAGCTTTCTTT. This sequence encodes CASSSQEGGTEAFF.

The rearrangement joins TRBV10-3 to TRBJ2-7; 7 bases fit TRBD2. The ends lost 7 bases at V and 5 bases at J; junction bases unmatched: 8. This CDR3 is built from 13 residues. The germline V gene has CDR1 ENHRY and CDR2 SYGVKD. The CDR3 bases are TGTGCCATCAACTCAGAAACTAGCGACGAGCAGTACTTC. Protein product: CAINSETSDEQYF.

V gene TRBV29-1 combines with J gene TRBJ2-5; no clear D gene. The J call may not be correct, given that the DNA end is closer to TRBJ2-7. Germline V gene lookup returns CDR1 SQVTM and CDR2 ANQGSEA. The CDR3 spans 11 residues. This chain's CDR3 is CSVGSSSEQYF. The CDR3, as DNA: TGCAGCGTTGGGTCCAGCAGCGAGCAGTACTTC.